The TCR beta chain described here comes from a study of blood T cell repertoires in COVID-19. V shed 2 bases and J shed 0 bases, with 8 bases lying between them. Per germline, CDR1 KGHSH and CDR2 LQKENI. The CDR3 loop spans 14 amino acids. Produced via immunoSEQ multiplex PCR; TCRdb's table is partial and in-frame only. The sample yields 350,000 to 450,000 clones, approximately 90% seen once. This sequence joins TRBV18 and TRBJ2-7, with D maybe TRBD1 (5 bases). The material sequenced was PBMCs or T cells enriched from blood (not recorded which). The receptor was derived from a woman in her thirties or forties who had been exposed to COVID-19. The CDR3: CASSPDSFSYEQYF. CDR3 bases: TGTGCCAGCTCACCAGACAGTTTCTCCTACGAGCAGTACTTC. Full variable domain (missing parts from reference TRBV18 and TRBJ2-7): NAGVMQNPRHLVRRRGQEARLRCSPMKGHSHVYWYRQLPEEGLKFMVYLQKENIIDESGMPKERFSAEFPKEGPSILRIQQVVRGDSAAYFCASSPDSFSYEQYFGPGTRLTVT.